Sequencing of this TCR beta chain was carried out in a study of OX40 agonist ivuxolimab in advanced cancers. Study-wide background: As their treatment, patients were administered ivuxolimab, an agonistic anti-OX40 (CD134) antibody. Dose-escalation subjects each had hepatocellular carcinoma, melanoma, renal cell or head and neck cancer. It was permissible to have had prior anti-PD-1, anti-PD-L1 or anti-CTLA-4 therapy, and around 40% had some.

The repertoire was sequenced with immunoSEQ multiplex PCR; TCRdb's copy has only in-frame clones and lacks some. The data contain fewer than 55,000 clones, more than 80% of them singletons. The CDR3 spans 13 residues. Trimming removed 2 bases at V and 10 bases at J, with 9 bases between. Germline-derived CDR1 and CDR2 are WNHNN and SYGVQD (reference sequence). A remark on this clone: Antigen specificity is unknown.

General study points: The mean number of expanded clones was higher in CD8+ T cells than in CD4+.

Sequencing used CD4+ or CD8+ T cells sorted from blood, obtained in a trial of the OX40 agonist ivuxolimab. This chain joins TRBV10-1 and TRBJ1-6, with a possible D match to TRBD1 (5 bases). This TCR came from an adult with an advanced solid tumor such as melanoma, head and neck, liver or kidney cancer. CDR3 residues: CASSELGGSPLHF. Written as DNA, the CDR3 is TGCGCCAGCAGTGAGCTCGGGGGATCACCCCTCCACTTT.